Presented here are 28 T cell receptor beta chains from one specimen sequenced in a study of CD8+ T cells in alopecia areata. Documented treatment: oral pan-JAK inhibitor, 5-10 mg twice daily. In each case, RNA was isolated and then reverse transcribed into cDNA as the sequencing template. Produced via immunoSEQ multiplex PCR; TCRdb's table is partial and in-frame only. The sample lists some 240,000 clones, about 58% occurring once. The material sequenced was CD4+ T cells sorted from blood, taken at week 4, from a patient treated with tofacitinib. The source of these receptors is a human donor with alopecia areata.

This sequence joins TRBV7-9 and TRBJ2-4; TRBD1 might be the D (6 bases). V was trimmed by 5 bases and J by 6 bases, leaving 8 bases between them. Germline V gene data show CDR1 as SEHNR and CDR2 as FQNEAQ (reference sequence). The CDR3 runs 12 residues. The CDR3 spells CASSKTGNIQYF. The CDR3 DNA reads as TGTGCCAGCAGCAAGACAGGAAACATTCAGTACTTC. The full variable domain, in which reference TRBV7-9 and TRBJ2-4 provide the parts outside the CDR3, is DTGVSQNPRHKITKRGQNVTFRCDPISEHNRLYWYRQTLGQGPEFLTYFQNEAQLEKSRLLSDRFSAERPKGSFSTLEIQRTEQGDSAMYLCASSKTGNIQYFGAGTRLSVL.

The V gene is TRBV4-1, the J gene TRBJ1-5, with unresolved D. Germline V gene data show CDR1 as MGHRA and CDR2 as YSYEKL. The CDR3 is 16 amino acids. Trimming took 3 bases from V and 1 from J, leaving 13 bases between them. The CDR3 protein is CASSQDYPPSNQPQHF. The CDR3 region has the DNA TGCGCCAGCAGCCAGGATTATCCACCCAGCAATCAGCCCCAGCATTTT.

This clone came up a few times. Other nucleotide sequences in the sample specify the same CDR3. This sequence joins TRBV2 and TRBJ1-4, with 8 bases that match TRBD1. The CDR3 is made up of 13 amino acids. Germline V lookup: CDR1 SNHLY, CDR2 FYNNEI. Trimming removed 4 bases from V and 5 bases from J; junction bases left unmatched: 0. The CDR3 loop reads CASSGQGNEKLFF. CDR3 bases: TGTGCCAGCAGTGGACAGGGGAATGAAAAACTGTTTTTT.

In this sample, this clone turned up a few times. This chain uses TRBV5-6 with TRBJ1-6; D call uncertain. The CDR3 is 13 residues long. CDR1 SGHDT and CDR2 YYEEEE come from the germline V gene. Trimming took off 4 bases at V and 8 bases at J, with 10 bases between the two ends. CDR3: CASSQDGHSPLHF. CDR3 coding DNA: TGTGCCAGCAGCCAGGACGGACATTCACCCCTCCACTTT.

V and J are TRBV29-1 and TRBJ2-3; tentatively, D is TRBD2 (5 bases). The CDR3 consists of 10 residues. Trimming left V 3 bases short and J 8 bases short, with 6 bases between. CDR1 is SQVTM and CDR2 is ANQGSEA in the germline V gene. CDR3 in DNA: TGCAGCGTTGACAGCGGTACGCAGTATTTT. Protein product: CSVDSGTQYF.

The V gene is TRBV29-1, the J gene TRBJ2-3; D is perhaps TRBD2 (6 bases). CDR1 is SQVTM and CDR2 is ANQGSEA in the germline V gene. V dropped 3 bases and J dropped 6 bases, with 28 bases sitting between them. This CDR3 comprises 18 residues. The DNA of the CDR3 is TGCAGCGTTGAGGTGGGACTTGAAGCGAAGGCCGGCGGGGATACGCAGTATTTT. As protein: CSVEVGLEAKAGGDTQYF.

The chain combines TRBV7-3 with TRBJ1-6; D ambiguous. V was cut by 1 base and J by 4 bases, with 5 bases left in between. The germline CDR1 and CDR2 sequences are SGHTA and FQGTGA. This CDR3 comprises 14 residues. Here the CDR3 reads CASSLRRYNSPLHF. The CDR3 DNA follows: TGTGCCAGCAGCTTAAGACGGTATAATTCACCCCTCCACTTT.

The chain has TRBV5-6 and TRBJ1-5; D ambiguous. The CDR3 runs to 12 residues. Between the trimmed V and J ends, which lost 0 bases and 7 bases, there was a span of 5 bases. From germline, CDR1 is SGHDT and CDR2 YYEEEE. Here the CDR3 reads CASSLGRQPQHF. Written as DNA, the CDR3 is TGTGCCAGCAGCTTGGGGCGCCAGCCCCAGCATTTT.

In this sample, this clone turned up many times. The V and J genes are TRBV7-9 and TRBJ1-5; D remains unclear. CDR3 length: 12 amino acids. From germline, CDR1 is SEHNR and CDR2 FQNEAQ (reference sequence). V was trimmed by 2 bases and J by 6 bases, leaving 5 bases between them. Here the CDR3 DNA reads TGTGCCAGCAGCTTAATTCGTCAGCCCCAGCATTTT. Amino acids: CASSLIRQPQHF.

The chain recombines TRBV7-9 with TRBJ2-3, with D perhaps matching TRBD2 (5 bases). The CDR3 is made up of 15 amino acids. Between the trimmed V and J ends, which lost 3 bases and 0 bases, there was a span of 10 bases. In germline, CDR1 is SEHNR, CDR2 FQNEAQ (reference sequence). In DNA, the CDR3 is TGTGCCAGCAGCTTTGAGGGCAAGAGCACAGATACGCAGTATTTT. Its protein is CASSFEGKSTDTQYF. The variable domain in full, with the rest retrieved from reference TRBV7-9 and TRBJ2-3, is DTGVSQNPRHKITKRGQNVTFRCDPISEHNRLYWYRQTLGQGPEFLTYFQNEAQLEKSRLLSDRFSAERPKGSFSTLEIQRTEQGDSAMYLCASSFEGKSTDTQYFGPGTRLTVL.

This clone showed up just a few times. The rearrangement links TRBV25-1 to TRBJ1-5, with 7 bases matching TRBD1. From germline, CDR1 is MGHDK and CDR2 SYGVNS. The CDR3 is made up of 15 amino acids. V trimming: 1 base; J trimming: 3 bases; junction bases outside the gene matches: 3. The CDR3 here is CASSESGQPNQPQHF. CDR3 bases: TGTGCCAGCAGTGAATCGGGACAGCCCAATCAGCCCCAGCATTTT.

This chain links TRBV30 with TRBJ2-7; D is perhaps TRBD1 or TRBD2 (5 bases each). This CDR3 region has 12 residues. V dropped 2 bases and J dropped 7 bases, with 12 bases sitting between them. Germline lookup yields CDR1 GTSNPN and CDR2 SVGIG (reference sequence). The CDR3 DNA reads as TGTGCCTGGAGTCAACCCTGGGGGGAGCAGTACTTC. This codes for CAWSQPWGEQYF.

This clone has a handful of counts. This chain uses TRBV15 with TRBJ2-2, with D tentatively TRBD2 (5 bases). Germline V lookup: CDR1 LNHNV, CDR2 YYDKDF (reference sequence). V was shortened by 0 bases and J by 7 bases, with 18 bases between the two germline ends. This CDR3 is 17 amino acids long. CDR3 sequence: CATSRERSRPGSGELFF. Here the CDR3 DNA reads TGTGCCACCAGCAGAGAACGTTCCAGGCCTGGGAGCGGGGAGCTGTTTTTT.

The chain links TRBV27 to TRBJ2-5; the match to TRBD1 covers 10 bases. CDR3 size: 17 residues. Germline V gene data show CDR1 as MNHEY and CDR2 as SMNVEV (reference sequence). Trimming cost V 5 bases and J 4 bases; bases outside gene matches: 13. CDR3 protein: CASSLIGPGTGVETQYF. The CDR3 region has the DNA TGTGCCAGCAGTCTTATTGGCCCCGGGACAGGGGTAGAGACCCAGTACTTC.

V gene TRBV4-3 combines with J gene TRBJ1-2; the D is unclear. V lost 0 bases and J 4 bases, leaving 15 bases between the germline ends. Germline assignment: CDR1 LGHNA and CDR2 YSLEER. This CDR3 spans 16 amino acids. DNA of the CDR3: TGCGCCAGCAGCCAAGATCATTCCTTGGTGGGCTATGGCTACACCTTC. This codes for CASSQDHSLVGYGYTF.

The rearrangement joins TRBV5-6 to TRBJ1-6, with a possible D match to TRBD1 (5 bases). The CDR3 is made up of 17 amino acids. Germline CDR1 is SGHDT and CDR2 is YYEEEE. The V end was cut by 4 bases, the J end by 6 bases, with 20 bases between. The CDR3 DNA follows: TGTGCCAGCAGCCAGGCTCTCCGGGGGAGGGCTAATTCACCCCTCCACTTT. It is translated as CASSQALRGRANSPLHF.

The gene calls are TRBV6-1 and TRBJ2-7, with D unclear. The germline gives CDR1 MNHNS, CDR2 SASEGT. The CDR3 runs 11 residues. V was cut by 10 bases and J by 4 bases, with 11 bases left in between. The CDR3: CATRVAYEQYF. The CDR3 DNA reads TGTGCCACCCGGGTGGCATACGAGCAGTACTTC.

V and J are TRBV27 and TRBJ2-2, with 9 positions matching TRBD1. Germline V lookup: CDR1 MNHEY, CDR2 SMNVEV (reference sequence). This CDR3 is 16 amino acids long. After removal of 5 bases from V and 3 bases from J, the junction contained 7 bases not matched to a gene. CDR3 in amino acids: CASSPRDRVDTGELFF. The CDR3 DNA is TGTGCCAGCAGTCCTCGGGACAGGGTAGACACCGGGGAGCTGTTTTTT.

The chain links TRBV9 to TRBJ2-3; D unresolved. The CDR3 runs to 14 residues. Trimming removed 4 bases from V and 5 bases from J, with 14 bases in between. Germline V gene lookup returns CDR1 SGDLS and CDR2 YYNGEE. This CDR3 reads CASSTYSSGDTQYF. CDR3 DNA: TGTGCCAGCAGCACCTATTCTTCGGGAGATACGCAGTATTTT.

This clone was detected a few times. This CDR3 is also generated by other DNA sequences in the sample. The chain combines TRBV29-1 with TRBJ1-1; D is ambiguous. With 4 bases removed from V and 4 bases from J, the gap between germline ends came to 4 bases. Germline-derived CDR1 and CDR2 are SQVTM and ANQGSEA. CDR3 size: 10 residues. CDR3 sequence: CSVGGTEAFF. In DNA, the CDR3 is TGCAGCGTTGGGGGCACTGAAGCTTTCTTT.

This clone was seen many times. The V and J genes are TRBV7-2 and TRBJ1-1, with TRBD1 as a possible D gene (6 bases). The CDR3 consists of 14 residues. The V end lost 7 bases, the J end lost 2 bases, and 14 bases lay between the germline ends. Looked up from germline, CDR1 is SGHTA and CDR2 is FQGNSA. CDR3 in amino acids: CASTLAGVNTEAFF. The CDR3 nucleotides are TGTGCCAGCACCCTCGCAGGGGTCAACACTGAAGCTTTCTTT.

This clone was seen only a few times. The chain combines TRBV27 with TRBJ1-3; no definite D call. There are 14 residues in the CDR3. The V gene lost 3 bases and the J gene lost 4 bases, with 10 bases spanning the gap. Germline lookup yields CDR1 MNHEY and CDR2 SMNVEV (reference sequence). In DNA, the CDR3 is TGTGCCAGCAGTTTCACCCGGCAGGGAAACACCATATATTTT. Protein product: CASSFTRQGNTIYF.

This clone was recorded many times. The V call is TRBV7-2, the J call TRBJ2-5, with 13 bases identical to TRBD2. Unmatched junction bases numbered 15, after V lost 0 bases and J lost 5 bases. Germline V gene sequence: CDR1 SGHTA, CDR2 FQGNSA. The CDR3 sequence is 20 residues long. The CDR3 sequence: CASSLALTSGGNTKLETQYF. In DNA, the CDR3 is TGTGCCAGCAGCTTAGCCTTGACTAGCGGGGGGAATACCAAGTTGGAGACCCAGTACTTC.

The chain uses TRBV15 and TRBJ2-5; the match to TRBD1 covers 7 bases. From germline, CDR1 is LNHNV and CDR2 YYDKDF (reference sequence). Trimming removed 1 base from V and 3 bases from J; junction bases left unmatched: 5. There are 15 residues in the CDR3. The CDR3 protein is CATSRAYGTEETQYF. CDR3 DNA sequence: TGTGCCACCAGCAGAGCTTACGGGACAGAAGAGACCCAGTACTTC.

The chain employs TRBV30 and TRBJ2-7, with 9 bases that match TRBD2. V lost 1 base, J lost 9 bases, and 7 bases stayed unmatched. Germline CDR1 and CDR2: GTSNPN and SVGIG (reference sequence). This CDR3 contains 13 residues. The CDR3 sequence: CAWSGKAGGPQYF. Written as DNA, the CDR3 is TGTGCCTGGAGTGGAAAAGCGGGGGGCCCGCAGTACTTC.

The chain combines TRBV30 with TRBJ2-2; 8 bases match TRBD1. With V trimmed by 2 bases and J by 9 bases, 11 bases remained unmatched. The CDR3 is 15 residues long. The germline gives CDR1 GTSNPN, CDR2 SVGIG (reference sequence). As DNA, the CDR3 is TGTGCCTGGAGTATGGGACAGGCGCAAACCCGGGAGCTGTTTTTT. This sequence encodes CAWSMGQAQTRELFF.

This chain links TRBV29-1 with TRBJ2-7; maybe TRBD1 (7 bases). The CDR3 totals 13 residues. V lost 5 bases and J lost 4, with 15 bases in between. CDR1 SQVTM and CDR2 ANQGSEA come from the germline V gene. CDR3 amino acids: CSVRWAGGYEQYF. In DNA form, the CDR3 reads TGCAGCGTTCGATGGGCAGGGGGGTACGAGCAGTACTTC.

This clone was detected a few times. V gene TRBV20-1 combines with J gene TRBJ1-1; D uncertain. Germline CDR1 DFQATT, CDR2 SNEGSKA (reference sequence). Trimming pared 3 bases from V and 7 bases from J, leaving 9 bases between. The CDR3 is 11 residues long. CDR3: CSARKGGEAFF. The CDR3 nucleotides are TGCAGTGCTAGGAAGGGAGGTGAAGCTTTCTTT.